This passage covers 10 T cell receptor beta chains from one sample sequenced in a study of T-cell memory formation after mild COVID-19. TCRdb processed the 5' RACE reads anew with MiXCR; each CDR3 protein has one entry. The table lists 250,000 to 350,000 distinct CDR3 sequences, roughly a fifth of them singletons. Sequenced sample: PBMCs or a T cell subset sorted from them (not recorded which). The receptors stem from a man between 18 and 35 years old who had mild COVID-19 (a few samples of this study predate the infection). Cell type and time point are not known.

V usage is TRBV20-1 and J usage is TRBJ2-3; 9 nucleotides agree with TRBD2. The CDR3 contains 15 residues. Trimming took 0 bases from V and 5 from J; bases not matched to a gene: 6. Germline CDR1 and CDR2: DFQATT and SNEGSKA (reference sequence). CDR3 sequence reads: CSARDQRGVGDTQYF. In DNA form, the CDR3 reads TGCAGTGCTAGAGATCAGCGGGGGGTGGGAGATACGCAGTATTTT.

This clonotype was counted only a few times. The chain couples TRBV4-3 to TRBJ2-5; D is perhaps TRBD1 (7 bases). The CDR3 is made up of 17 amino acids. Per germline, CDR1 LGHNA and CDR2 YSLEER. The V and J ends lost 0 bases and 5 bases respectively, with 19 bases between them. DNA for the CDR3: TGCGCCAGCAGCCAAGACCGGAGGGGGCCGGTAGGGGAGACCCAGTACTTC. Its translation is CASSQDRRGPVGETQYF.

This clonotype has only a few counts. This rearrangement joins TRBV4-2 to TRBJ1-1; D is uncertain. Trimming removed 4 bases at V and 5 bases at J, with 17 bases between. Germline CDR1 and CDR2: LGHNA and YNFKEQ. This CDR3 contains 15 residues. CDR3 nucleotides: TGTGCCAGCAGCCTCCAACCGGGAGGGAGTACTGAAGCTTTCTTT. Amino acids: CASSLQPGGSTEAFF.

This chain links TRBV4-1 with TRBJ2-5; no definite D call. This CDR3 region has 13 residues. The V gene's germline CDR1 is MGHRA and CDR2 YSYEKL. The V end lost 3 bases, the J end lost 4 bases, and 9 bases lay between the germline ends. CDR3 sequence (DNA): TGCGCCAGCAGCCAGGGGTGGGGAGAGACCCAGTACTTC. It is translated as CASSQGWGETQYF.

This clonotype was found a few times. The chain has TRBV18 and TRBJ2-7, with TRBD2 as a possible D gene (5 bases). Germline CDR1 and CDR2: KGHSH and LQKENI. V was trimmed by 6 bases and J by 4 bases, leaving 13 bases between them. The CDR3 loop spans 13 amino acids. The CDR3 loop reads CASSRDALYEQYV. CDR3 sequence (DNA): TGTGCCAGCTCCCGGGATGCACTTTACGAGCAGTACGTC.

V usage is TRBV12-3 or TRBV12-4 and J usage is TRBJ2-5; D might be TRBD1 or TRBD2, each matching 5 bases. Trimming took 1 base from V and 6 from J, leaving 6 bases between them. The CDR3 is 12 residues long. Here the CDR3 reads CASSLGGQTQYF. In DNA, the CDR3 is TGTGCCAGCAGTTTAGGGGGACAGACCCAGTACTTC.

V gene TRBV28 combines with J gene TRBJ2-3; maybe TRBD2 (7 bases). V lost 3 bases and J lost 2, with 15 bases in between. The CDR3 spans 16 residues. The germline V gene has CDR1 MDHEN and CDR2 SYDVKM. The CDR3 here is CASSFLTGGHTDTQYF. The CDR3 DNA reads TGTGCCAGCAGTTTTTTAACGGGGGGCCACACAGATACGCAGTATTTT.

This clonotype was counted a few times. The V gene is TRBV7-6, the J gene TRBJ2-7, with 10 bases identical to TRBD1. V was pared by 5 bases and J by 4 bases, with 8 bases of the junction left unmatched. The germline V gene has CDR1 SGHVS and CDR2 FNYEAQ. This CDR3 comprises 15 residues. The CDR3 sequence is CASSSGTGASYEQYV. As DNA, the CDR3 is TGTGCCAGCAGCAGCGGGACAGGGGCGAGTTACGAGCAGTACGTC.

The sample holds a few counts of this clonotype. The V and J genes are TRBV29-1 and TRBJ1-2, with 10 bases lining up with TRBD1. This CDR3 comprises 17 residues. In germline, CDR1 is SQVTM, CDR2 ANQGSEA. Trimming took 0 bases from V and 3 from J; bases not matched to a gene: 10. Here the CDR3 reads CSVEDRGTGVSYYGYTF. The DNA for the CDR3 is TGCAGCGTTGAAGATCGCGGGACAGGGGTCTCGTACTATGGCTACACCTTC.

J is TRBJ1-1 and V is TRBV7-9, with a possible D match to TRBD1 (6 bases). V was pared by 4 bases and J by 11 bases, with 20 bases between. CDR3 size: 14 residues. CDR1 is SEHNR and CDR2 is FQNEAQ in the germline V gene (reference sequence). CDR3 DNA: TGTGCCAGCAGCTCCGGACAGATCGAGTTAATGGCTTTCTTT. Encoded protein: CASSSGQIELMAFF. Full variable domain (remainder filled in from reference TRBV7-9 and TRBJ1-1): DTGVSQNPRHKITKRGQNVTFRCDPISEHNRLYWYRQTLGQGPEFLTYFQNEAQLEKSRLLSDRFSAERPKGSFSTLEIQRTEQGDSAMYLCASSSGQIELMAFFGQGTRLTVV.